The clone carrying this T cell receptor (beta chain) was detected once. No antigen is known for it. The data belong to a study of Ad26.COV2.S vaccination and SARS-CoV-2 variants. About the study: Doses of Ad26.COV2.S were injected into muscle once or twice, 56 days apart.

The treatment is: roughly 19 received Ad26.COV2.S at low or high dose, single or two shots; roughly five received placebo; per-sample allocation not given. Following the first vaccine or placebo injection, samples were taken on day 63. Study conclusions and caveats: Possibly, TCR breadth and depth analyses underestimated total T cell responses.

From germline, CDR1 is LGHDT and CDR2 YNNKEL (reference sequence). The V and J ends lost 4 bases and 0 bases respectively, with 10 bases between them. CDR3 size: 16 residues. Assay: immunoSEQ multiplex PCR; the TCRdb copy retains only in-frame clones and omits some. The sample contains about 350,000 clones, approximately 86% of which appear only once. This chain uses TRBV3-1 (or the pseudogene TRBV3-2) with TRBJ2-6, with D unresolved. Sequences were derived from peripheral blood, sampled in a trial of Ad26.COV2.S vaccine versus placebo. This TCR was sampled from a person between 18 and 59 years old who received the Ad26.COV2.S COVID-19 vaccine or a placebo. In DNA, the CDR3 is TGTGCCAGCAGCCCCCGACTGATCTCTGGGGCCAACGTCCTGACTTTC. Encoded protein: CASSPRLISGANVLTF.